The T cell receptor beta chain under discussion was sequenced for a study of cytomegalovirus exposure and HLA in healthy donors. The CDR3 consists of 12 residues. Germline values: CDR1 SNHLY, CDR2 FYNNEI. The V end was cut by 6 bases, the J end by 0 bases, with 6 bases between. Both 60 Vbeta primers and 13 Jbeta primers went into the PCR. Measured with immunoSEQ multiplex PCR; TCRdb has only the in-frame clones, and not every one. Here the sample spans 85,000 to 90,000 clones, less than 80% being singletons. The origin of this receptor is a man aged 25-40 years in good health and CMV-seronegative. The chain joins TRBV2 to TRBJ2-7; a weak D match, TRBD2 (6 bases). Sequencing input: PBMCs. The DNA for the CDR3 is TGTGCCAGCAGGGGAGGCTCCTACGAGCAGTACTTC. Translation gives CASRGGSYEQYF.